This T cell receptor (beta chain) derives from a study of blood T cells in healthy people across ages. Study-wide background: Template switching picked up about one barcoded beta molecule for each two T cells.

Germline V lookup: CDR1 LGHDT, CDR2 YNNKEL (reference sequence). The length of the CDR3 is 14 residues. Combining a sample-barcoded 5' primer with a J-beta primer mix, a second PCR ran for roughly 7 to 12 cycles. Using its own MiXCR run on the 5' RACE reads, TCRdb lists one record per CDR3 protein. The sample lists roughly 800,000 distinct CDR3 sequences; around 25% were seen once. These data are also associated with another study on T cells of mothers and their children. Per that paper: Samples were provided by three healthy Caucasian mothers and their six children. A primer called M1S, used in the second PCR, added sample barcodes and 2-4 random nucleotides.

The clonotype was recovered from a boy younger than 18 in good health. The chain joins TRBV3-1 to TRBJ2-5; D may be TRBD1 (7 bases). The last part of the DNA fits TRBJ2-7 better; the J call may be wrong. The source material was blood. In DNA, the CDR3 is TGTGCCAGCAGCGCCAGGGGGAGGACTTACGAGCAGTACTTC. Amino acids: CASSARGRTYEQYF.